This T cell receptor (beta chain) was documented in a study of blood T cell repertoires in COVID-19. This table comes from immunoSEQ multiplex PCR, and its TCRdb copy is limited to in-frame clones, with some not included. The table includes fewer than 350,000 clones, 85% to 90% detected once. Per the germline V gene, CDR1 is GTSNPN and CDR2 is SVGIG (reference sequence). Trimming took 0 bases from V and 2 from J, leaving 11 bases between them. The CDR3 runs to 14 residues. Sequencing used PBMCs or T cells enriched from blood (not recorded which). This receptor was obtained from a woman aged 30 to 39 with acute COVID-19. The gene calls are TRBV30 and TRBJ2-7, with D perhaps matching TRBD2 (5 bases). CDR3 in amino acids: CAWSVKKRTYEQYF. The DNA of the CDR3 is TGTGCCTGGAGTGTAAAAAAGCGGACCTACGAGCAGTACTTC.